The source of this TCR beta chain is a study of Graves' ophthalmopathy and Graves' hyperthyroidism. Amplifying from RNA transcripts, the study obtained TCR beta CDR3 regions. An opening RT-PCR round employed HTBI primers and preceded a second-round multiplex PCR. TCRdb re-called the multiplex PCR reads with MiXCR, one entry per CDR3 protein. In the table there are about 220,000 distinct CDR3 sequences, roughly 21% of which are singletons. This clonotype was seen a few times. From germline, CDR1 is SGHTA and CDR2 FQGNSA. CDR3 size: 15 residues. V lost 5 bases to trimming and J lost 3 bases; unmatched junction nucleotides: 9. PBMCs stemmed from roughly 9.7 ml of fresh peripheral blood.

The sequenced material came from peripheral blood. V gene TRBV7-2 combines with J gene TRBJ1-1, with 7 nucleotides matching TRBD1. This TCR was sampled from a woman between 50 and 59 years old with Graves' ophthalmopathy. CDR3 in amino acids: CASSRKTGSDTEAFF. CDR3 in DNA: TGTGCCAGCAGCCGAAAGACAGGGTCGGACACTGAAGCTTTCTTT.